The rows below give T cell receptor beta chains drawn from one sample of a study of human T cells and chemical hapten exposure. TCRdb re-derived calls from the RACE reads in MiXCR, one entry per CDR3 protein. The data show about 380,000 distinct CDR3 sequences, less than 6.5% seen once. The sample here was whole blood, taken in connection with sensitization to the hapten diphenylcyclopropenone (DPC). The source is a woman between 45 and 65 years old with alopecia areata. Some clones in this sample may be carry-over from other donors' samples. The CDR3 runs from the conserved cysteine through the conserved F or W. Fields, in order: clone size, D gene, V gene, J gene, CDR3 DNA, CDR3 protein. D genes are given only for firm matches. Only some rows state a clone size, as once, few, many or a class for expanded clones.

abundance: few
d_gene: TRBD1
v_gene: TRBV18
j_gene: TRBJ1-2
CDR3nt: TGTGCCAGCTCACCGACAGGGGAGTCCTATGGCTACACCTTC
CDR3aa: CASSPTGESYGYTF

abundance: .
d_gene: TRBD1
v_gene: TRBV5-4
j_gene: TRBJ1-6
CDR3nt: TGTGCCAGCAGCCGGACAGGCGATATTCTGACCCTCCACTTT
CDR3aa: CASSRTGDILTLHF

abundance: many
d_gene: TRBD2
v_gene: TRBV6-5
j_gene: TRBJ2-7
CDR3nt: TGTGCCAGCACCACCGGGGGGGAGAGGCCCTACGAGCAGTACTTC
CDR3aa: CASTTGGERPYEQYF

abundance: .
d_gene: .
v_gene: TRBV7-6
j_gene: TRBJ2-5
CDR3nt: TGTGCCAGCAGCTTATACCCCCCGAATAGCGGCCAAGAGACCCAGTACTTC
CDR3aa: CASSLYPPNSGQETQYF

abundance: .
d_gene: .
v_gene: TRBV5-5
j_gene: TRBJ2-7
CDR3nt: TGTGCCAGCAGCCCAATCCCGCTGGGGGTTTACGAGCAGTACTTC
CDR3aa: CASSPIPLGVYEQYF

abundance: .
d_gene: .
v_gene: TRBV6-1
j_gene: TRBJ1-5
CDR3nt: TGTGCCAGCAGCGGGGGAGGGGTATCAGCCCAGCATTTT
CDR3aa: CASSGGGVSAQHF

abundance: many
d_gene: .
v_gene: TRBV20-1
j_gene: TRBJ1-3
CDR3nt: TGCAGTGCTAACCCACGGGTTGCAAGAAACACCATATATTTT
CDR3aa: CSANPRVARNTIYF

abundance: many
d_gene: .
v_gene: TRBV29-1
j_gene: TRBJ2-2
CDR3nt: TGCAGCGCTAACGGACTCTCCTCCGGGGAGCTGTTTTTT
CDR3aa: CSANGLSSGELFF

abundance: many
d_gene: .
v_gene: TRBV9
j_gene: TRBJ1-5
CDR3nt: TGTGCCAGCAGCGAGGGTGCCAACATTTATAGCAATCAGCCCCAGCATTTT
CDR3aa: CASSEGANIYSNQPQHF

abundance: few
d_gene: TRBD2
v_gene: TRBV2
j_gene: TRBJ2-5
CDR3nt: TGTGCCACAGGACTAGCGGGGGTAGTTCAAGAGACCCAGTACTTC
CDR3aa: CATGLAGVVQETQYF

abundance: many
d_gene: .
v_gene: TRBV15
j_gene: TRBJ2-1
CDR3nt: TGTGCCACCAGCCCAGGGCTCGGCCTGGGGAATGAGCAGTTCTTC
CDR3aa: CATSPGLGLGNEQFF

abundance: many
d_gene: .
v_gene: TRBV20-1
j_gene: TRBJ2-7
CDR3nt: TGCAGTGCTACCGGCGCCAGAGTTGCCGAGCAGTACTTC
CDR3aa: CSATGARVAEQYF

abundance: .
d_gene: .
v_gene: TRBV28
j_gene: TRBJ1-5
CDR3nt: TGTGCCAGCAGTTCCGCAGACAGGCCCCAGCATTTT
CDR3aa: CASSSADRPQHF

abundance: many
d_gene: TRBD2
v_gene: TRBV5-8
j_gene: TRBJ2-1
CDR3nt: TGTGCCAGCAGCTCGCGGGAGGGCCAAGGGTACAATGAGCAGTTCTTC
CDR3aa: CASSSREGQGYNEQFF

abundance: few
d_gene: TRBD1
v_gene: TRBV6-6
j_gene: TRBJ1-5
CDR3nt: TGTGCCAGCAGGGCAGGACAGGAATATCAGCCCCAGCATTTT
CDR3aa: CASRAGQEYQPQHF

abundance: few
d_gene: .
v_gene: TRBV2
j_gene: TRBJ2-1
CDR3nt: TGTGCCAGCAGGCACGGGCAGGGTCCGTTCTTC
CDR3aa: CASRHGQGPFF

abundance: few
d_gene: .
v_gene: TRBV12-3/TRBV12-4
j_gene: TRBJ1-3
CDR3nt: TGTGCCAGCAGTTTAAATCCCCCGGGAGGAAACACCATATATTTT
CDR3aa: CASSLNPPGGNTIYF

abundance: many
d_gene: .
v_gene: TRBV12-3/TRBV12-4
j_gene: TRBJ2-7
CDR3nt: TGTGCCAGCAGTAGAGGCACAGTGGGGGTCAGCCACGAGCAGTACTTC
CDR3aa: CASSRGTVGVSHEQYF

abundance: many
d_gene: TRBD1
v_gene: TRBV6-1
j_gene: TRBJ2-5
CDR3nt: TGTGCCAGCACCGTTTCGACAGGGGGCCGGGAGACCCAGTACTTC
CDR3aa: CASTVSTGGRETQYF

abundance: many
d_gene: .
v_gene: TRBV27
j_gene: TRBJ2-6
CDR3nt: TGTGCCAGCAGTTTAATAGGGAAACAATCTGGGGCCAACGTCCTGACTTTC
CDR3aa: CASSLIGKQSGANVLTF

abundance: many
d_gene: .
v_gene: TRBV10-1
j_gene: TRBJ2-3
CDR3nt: TGCGCCAGCGGGCCAAGCATGCATACGCAGTATTTT
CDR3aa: CASGPSMHTQYF

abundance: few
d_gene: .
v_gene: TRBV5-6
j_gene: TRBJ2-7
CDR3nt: TGTGCCAGCAGCCCAATCGATGGTTCCGGCTCCTACGAGCAGTACTTC
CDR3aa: CASSPIDGSGSYEQYF

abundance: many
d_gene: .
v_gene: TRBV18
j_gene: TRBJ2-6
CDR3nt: TGTGCCAGCTCTAAATATCCGGGCGGCTCTGGGGCCAACGTCCTGACTTTC
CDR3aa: CASSKYPGGSGANVLTF

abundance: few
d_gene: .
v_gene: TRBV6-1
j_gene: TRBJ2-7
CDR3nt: TGTGCCAGCAGGGAGTTCAGCTCCTACGAGCAGTACTTC
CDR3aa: CASREFSSYEQYF

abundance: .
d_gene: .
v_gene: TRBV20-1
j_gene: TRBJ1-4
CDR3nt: TGCAGTGCTAGAGATCACGGGCGGACTAATGAAAAACTGTTTTTT
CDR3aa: CSARDHGRTNEKLFF

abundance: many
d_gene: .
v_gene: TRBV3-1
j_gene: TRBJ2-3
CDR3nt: TGTGCCAGCAGCCAAGAGGCGTCTTCGGATACGCAGTATTTT
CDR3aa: CASSQEASSDTQYF

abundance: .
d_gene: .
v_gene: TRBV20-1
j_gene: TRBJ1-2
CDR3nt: TGCAGTGCAAAGGAAACAGGGTTTTATGGCTACACCTTC
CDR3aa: CSAKETGFYGYTF

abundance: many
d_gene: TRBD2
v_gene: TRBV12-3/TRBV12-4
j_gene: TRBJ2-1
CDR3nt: TGTGCCAGCAGCCGACCTGCTAGCGGGAGAAATGAGCAGTTCTTC
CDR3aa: CASSRPASGRNEQFF

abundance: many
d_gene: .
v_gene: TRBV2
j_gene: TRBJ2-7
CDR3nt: TGTGCCAGCAGTATGGGCGGCTACGAGCAGTACTTC
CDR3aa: CASSMGGYEQYF

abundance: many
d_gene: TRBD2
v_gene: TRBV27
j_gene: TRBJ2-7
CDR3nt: TGTGCCAGCTCCTTGGGCCCAGCGGGGTACGAGCAGTACTTC
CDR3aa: CASSLGPAGYEQYF

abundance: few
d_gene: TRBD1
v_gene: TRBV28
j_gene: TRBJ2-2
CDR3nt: TGTGCCAGCAGTTCAAATCCACAGGGGCCCGGGGAGCTGTTTTTT
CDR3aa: CASSSNPQGPGELFF

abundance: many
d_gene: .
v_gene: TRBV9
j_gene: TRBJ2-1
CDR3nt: TGTGCCAGCAGCGTAGAGGGGGGCAGCTCCTACAATGAGCAGTTCTTC
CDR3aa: CASSVEGGSSYNEQFF

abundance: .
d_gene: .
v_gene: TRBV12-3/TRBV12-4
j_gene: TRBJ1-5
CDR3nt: TGTGCCAGCAGTCAACAGGGAACATATCAGCCCCAGCATTTT
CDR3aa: CASSQQGTYQPQHF

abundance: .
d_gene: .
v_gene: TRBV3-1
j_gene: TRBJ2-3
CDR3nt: TGTGCCAGCAGCCCCGAGGCTTCCGGGGGCGCAGATACGCAGTATTTT
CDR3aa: CASSPEASGGADTQYF

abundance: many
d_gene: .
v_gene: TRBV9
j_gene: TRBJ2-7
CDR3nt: TGTGCCAGCAGCGTAGCTAGGAATGGTTACGAGCAGTACTTC
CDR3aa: CASSVARNGYEQYF

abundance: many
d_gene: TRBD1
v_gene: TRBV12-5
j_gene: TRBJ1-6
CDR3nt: TGTGCTAGTGGTACAGGGGTAAAATCACCCCTCCACTTT
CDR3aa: CASGTGVKSPLHF

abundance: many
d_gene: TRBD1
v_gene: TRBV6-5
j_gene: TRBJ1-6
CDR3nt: TGTGCCAGCAGTCTGGACAGGGGAGCGGGTTCACCCCTCCACTTT
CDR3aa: CASSLDRGAGSPLHF

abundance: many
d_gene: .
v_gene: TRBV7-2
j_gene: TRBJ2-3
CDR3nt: TGTGCCAGCAGCCGAAACCAGGATACGCAGTATTTT
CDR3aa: CASSRNQDTQYF

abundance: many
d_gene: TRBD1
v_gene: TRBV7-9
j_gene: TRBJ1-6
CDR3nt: TGTGCCAGCAGCTCTCCCGGGACAGGGCAAAATAGACTTTGGAATTCACCCCTCCACTTT
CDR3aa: CASSSPGTGQNRLWNSPLHF

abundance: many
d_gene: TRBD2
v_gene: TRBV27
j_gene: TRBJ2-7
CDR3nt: TGTGCCAGCAGTTTTTGGGGGGGTACCTACGAGCAGTACTTC
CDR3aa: CASSFWGGTYEQYF